Sequencing of this T cell receptor beta chain was carried out in a study of blood T cells in healthy people across ages. In its sample, this clonotype was seen a few times. The authors ran a second PCR of 7 to 11 cycles using a sample-barcoded 5' primer and a J-beta primer mix. TCRdb reprocessed the 5' RACE reads with MiXCR, giving one entry per CDR3 protein. Seen here are more than 1,000,000 distinct CDR3 sequences, approximately 25% observed once, and the top ten hold less than 0.85%. V was trimmed by 7 bases and J by 5 bases, leaving 11 bases between them. Per the germline V gene, CDR1 is MDHEN and CDR2 is SYDVKM. The CDR3 loop spans 12 amino acids. These records were also assigned to another study, of T cells of mothers and their children. From that second work: A second PCR was performed with the M1S primer. This primer added sample barcodes and 2-4 random nucleotides.

The sequenced sample was blood. The rearrangement uses TRBV28 and TRBJ2-5; D gene ambiguous. This sequence was found in a girl aged 2 to 10 in good health. CDR3 region: CASIGLAETQYF. The CDR3 region has the DNA TGTGCCAGCATTGGCTTGGCGGAGACCCAGTACTTC. Looking up the rest from reference TRBV28 and TRBJ2-5 gives the full variable domain: DVKVTQSSRYLVKRTGEKVFLECVQDMDHENMFWYRQDPGLGLRLIYFSYDVKMKEKGDIPEGYSVSREKKERFSLILESASTNQTSMYLCASIGLAETQYFGPGTRLLVL.